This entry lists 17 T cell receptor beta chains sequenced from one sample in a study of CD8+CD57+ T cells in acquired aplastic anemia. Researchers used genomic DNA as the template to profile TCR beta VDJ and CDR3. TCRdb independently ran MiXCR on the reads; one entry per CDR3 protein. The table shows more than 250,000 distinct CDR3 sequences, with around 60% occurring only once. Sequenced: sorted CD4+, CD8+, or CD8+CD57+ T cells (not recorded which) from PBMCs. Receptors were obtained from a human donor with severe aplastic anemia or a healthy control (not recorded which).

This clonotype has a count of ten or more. The DNA for the CDR3 is TGTGCCAGCAAACAGGGTAGGGAATACAACAATCAGCCCCAGCATTTT. Its protein product is CASKQGREYNNQPQHF. The chain links TRBV12-3 or TRBV12-4 to TRBJ1-5; tentative D call: TRBD1 (6 bases). The length of the CDR3 is 16 residues. Trimming left V 7 bases short and J 3 bases short, with 19 bases between.

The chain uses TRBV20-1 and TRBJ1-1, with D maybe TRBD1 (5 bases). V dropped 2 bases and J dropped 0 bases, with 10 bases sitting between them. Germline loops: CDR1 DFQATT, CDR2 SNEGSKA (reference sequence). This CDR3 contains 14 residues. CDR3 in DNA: TGCAGTGCTAGACCGACAGCCATGAACACTGAAGCTTTCTTT. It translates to CSARPTAMNTEAFF.

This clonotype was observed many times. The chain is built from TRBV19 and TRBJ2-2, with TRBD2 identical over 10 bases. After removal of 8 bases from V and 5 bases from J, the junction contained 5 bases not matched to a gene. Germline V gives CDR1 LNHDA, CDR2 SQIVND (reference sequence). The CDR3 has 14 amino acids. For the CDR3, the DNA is TGTGCCAGTCAGAGCGGGAGGGGGACCGGGGAGCTGTTTTTT. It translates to CASQSGRGTGELFF.

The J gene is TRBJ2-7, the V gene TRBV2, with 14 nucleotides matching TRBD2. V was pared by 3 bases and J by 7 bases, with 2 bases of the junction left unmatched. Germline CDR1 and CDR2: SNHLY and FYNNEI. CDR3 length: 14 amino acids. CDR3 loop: CASSEGLAGVEQYF. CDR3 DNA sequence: TGTGCCAGCAGTGAGGGACTAGCGGGAGTAGAGCAGTACTTC.

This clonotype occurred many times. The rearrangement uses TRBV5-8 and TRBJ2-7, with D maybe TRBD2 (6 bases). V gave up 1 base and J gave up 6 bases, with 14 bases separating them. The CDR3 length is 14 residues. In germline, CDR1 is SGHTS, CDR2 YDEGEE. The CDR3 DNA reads TGTGCCAGCAGCTTGAACCGGGACTCCCCCGAGCAGTACTTC. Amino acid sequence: CASSLNRDSPEQYF.

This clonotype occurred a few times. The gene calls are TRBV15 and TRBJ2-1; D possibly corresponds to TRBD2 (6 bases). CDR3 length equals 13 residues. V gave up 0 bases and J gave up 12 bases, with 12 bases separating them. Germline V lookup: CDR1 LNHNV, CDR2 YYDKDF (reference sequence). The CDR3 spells CATSRDRTGGQFF. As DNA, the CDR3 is TGTGCCACCAGCAGAGATCGGACCGGGGGGCAGTTCTTC.

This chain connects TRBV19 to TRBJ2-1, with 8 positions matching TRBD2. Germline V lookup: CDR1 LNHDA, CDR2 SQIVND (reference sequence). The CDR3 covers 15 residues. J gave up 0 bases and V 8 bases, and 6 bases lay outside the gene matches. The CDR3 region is CASAIAGSSYNEQFF. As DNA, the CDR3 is TGTGCCAGTGCGATAGCGGGGAGCTCCTACAATGAGCAGTTCTTC.

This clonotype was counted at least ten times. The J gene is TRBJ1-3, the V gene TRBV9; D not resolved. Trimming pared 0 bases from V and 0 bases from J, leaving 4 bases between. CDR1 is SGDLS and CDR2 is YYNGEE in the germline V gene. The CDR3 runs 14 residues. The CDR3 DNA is TGTGCCAGCAGCGTAGCCAGCTCTGGAAACACCATATATTTT. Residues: CASSVASSGNTIYF.

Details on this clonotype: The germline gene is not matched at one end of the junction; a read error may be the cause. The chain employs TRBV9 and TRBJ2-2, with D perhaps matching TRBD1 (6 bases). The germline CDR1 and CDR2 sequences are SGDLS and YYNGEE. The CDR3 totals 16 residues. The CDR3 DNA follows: TGTGCCAGCAGCGTCCGACAGGTCGTGAACACCGGGGCGCTGTTTTTT. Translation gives CASSVRQVVNTGALFF.

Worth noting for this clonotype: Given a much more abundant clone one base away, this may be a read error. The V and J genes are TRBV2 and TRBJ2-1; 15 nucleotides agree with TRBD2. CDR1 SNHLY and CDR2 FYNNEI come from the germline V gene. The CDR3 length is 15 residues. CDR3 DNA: TGTGCCAGCAGTGGGACTAGCGGGGGGGCTTATGAGCAGCTCTTC. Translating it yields CASSGTSGGAYEQLF.

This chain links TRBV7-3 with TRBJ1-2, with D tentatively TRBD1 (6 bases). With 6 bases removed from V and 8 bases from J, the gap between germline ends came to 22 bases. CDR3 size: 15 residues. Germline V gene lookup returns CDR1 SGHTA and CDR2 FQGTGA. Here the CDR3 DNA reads TGTGCCAGCAGTCTCGCCCTACAGGGACGGGAAGGCTACACCTTC. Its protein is CASSLALQGREGYTF. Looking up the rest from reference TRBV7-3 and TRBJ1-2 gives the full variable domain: GAGVSQTPSNKVTEKGKYVELRCDPISGHTALYWYRQSLGQGPEFLIYFQGTGAADDSGLPNDRFFAVRPEGSVSTLKIQRTERGDSAVYLCASSLALQGREGYTFGSGTRLTVV.

CDR3 residues: CASSQTTGTQYEQYF. CDR3 DNA: TGCGCCAGCAGCCAAACAACCGGGACACAATACGAGCAGTACTTC. This chain uses TRBV4-1 with TRBJ2-7; possibly TRBD1 for D (6 bases). The CDR3 contains 15 residues. Germline V gives CDR1 MGHRA, CDR2 YSYEKL. V lost 2 bases and J 4 bases, leaving 15 bases between the germline ends.

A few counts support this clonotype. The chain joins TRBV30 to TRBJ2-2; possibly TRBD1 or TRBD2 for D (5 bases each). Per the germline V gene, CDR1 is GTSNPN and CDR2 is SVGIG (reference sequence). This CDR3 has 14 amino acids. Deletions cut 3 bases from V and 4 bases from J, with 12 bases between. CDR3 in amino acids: CAWRILGATGELFF. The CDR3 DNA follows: TGTGCCTGGAGAATACTAGGGGCCACCGGGGAGCTGTTTTTT.

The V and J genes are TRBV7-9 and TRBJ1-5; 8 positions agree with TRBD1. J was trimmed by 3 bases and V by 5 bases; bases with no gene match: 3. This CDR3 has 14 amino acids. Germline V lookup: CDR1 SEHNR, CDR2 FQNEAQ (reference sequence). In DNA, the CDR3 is TGTGCCAGCAGCGGACAGGGCCTCAATCAGCCCCAGCATTTT. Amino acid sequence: CASSGQGLNQPQHF.

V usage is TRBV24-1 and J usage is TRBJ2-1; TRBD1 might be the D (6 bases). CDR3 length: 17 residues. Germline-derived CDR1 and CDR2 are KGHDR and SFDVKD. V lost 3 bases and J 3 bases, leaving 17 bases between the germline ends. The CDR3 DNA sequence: TGTGCCACCAGTGATCCCAGGGGTGGGGGCGACTACAATGAGCAGTTCTTC. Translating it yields CATSDPRGGGDYNEQFF.

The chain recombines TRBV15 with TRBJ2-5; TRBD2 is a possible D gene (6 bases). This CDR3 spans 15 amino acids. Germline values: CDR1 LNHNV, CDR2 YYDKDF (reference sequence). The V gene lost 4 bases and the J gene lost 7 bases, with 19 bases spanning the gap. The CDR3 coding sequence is TGTGCCACCAGCATCCCCAATAGCGGCCTGGGGACCCAGTACTTC. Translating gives CATSIPNSGLGTQYF.

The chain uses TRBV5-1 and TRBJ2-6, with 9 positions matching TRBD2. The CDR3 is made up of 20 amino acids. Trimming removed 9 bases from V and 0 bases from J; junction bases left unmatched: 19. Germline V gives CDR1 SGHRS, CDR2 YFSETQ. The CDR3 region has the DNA TGCGCCACCAAACGGGTCCACGCGGGGGGGCTTACCTCTGGGGCCAACGTCCTGACTTTC. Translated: CATKRVHAGGLTSGANVLTF.